Listed here is a single T cell receptor (beta chain). The sample holds one count of this clonotype. Its antigen is not yet known. Per-base qualities were not stored, and no clone one base away is much larger. Libraries were prepared through 5' RACE. Sequencing used an Illumina HiSeq 2500. A second roughly 6 to 12 cycle PCR used a sample-barcoded 5' primer and a J-beta primer mix. Each TCR beta cDNA molecule received a unique molecular identifier from a template-switch 5' adaptor carrying 12 random nucleotides. Each sample yielded at least 3 million CDR3-containing paired-end reads. All of the RNA was converted into first-strand cDNA using the Mint cDNA synthesis kit, with a TRBC-specific oligonucleotide serving as the primer. All cDNA was treated with uracil-DNA glycosylase and then went through a first 18-cycle PCR with the universal primers M1SS and BC2_uni_R. In the source study's methods: For normalization, 1 million high-quality reads were randomly selected from each sample, with every read carrying a distinct molecular identifier. Instead of being binned into consensus sequences, reads with shared molecular identifiers were discarded. MiTCR, set to a Q25 quality threshold and the strictest error-elimination algorithm, was used for CDR3 identification, clonotype clustering and error correction. A nonparametric unseen species model with Euler transformation was used to estimate a lower bound on total TCR beta diversity. TCRdb reworked the public reads: Q25 trimming with fastp, MiXCR clone assembly, productive beta chains retained. Each CDR3 protein appears once, grouped with its most common genes and DNA. The V and J calls here are based on TCRdb, not the publication. Here the sample has 1,500,000 or so distinct CDR3 sequences; under 55% occur a single time. Of the sample, less than 5% falls within the top ten clones.

This specimen belongs to a study of blood T cells in healthy people across ages (dated by TCRdb to between 2014 and 2017). Looking at the study overall: In model experiments, roughly one uniquely barcoded TCR beta cDNA molecule per two T cells was captured by template switching. The study analyzed two additional independent replicas of 1 million unique cDNA reads from the same blood draw for two donors, one aged 18 to 30 and one aged 80 or older. The donors were split into four age groups: young (average roughly 15 years), middle-aged (about 40), aged (roughly 65) and long-lived (approximately 80). Donors of different ages were randomly distributed across sequencing lanes to avoid experimental bias. To track age-related changes in TCR beta repertoire diversity, the study relied on deep sequencing normalized with unique cDNA molecular identifiers.

The germline V gene yields SGHVS for CDR1 and FQNEAQ for CDR2. Measured from the cysteine to the phenylalanine, the CDR3 is 15 residues long. Of all the DNA, just the CDR3 is kept, 45 bases in frame from base 1. Cut back by 2 bases and 8 bases, the V and J ends lie 18 bases apart. General conclusions and limits of the study: Conclusive comparison of naive and antigen-experienced compartments was prevented by the profiling of bulk unsorted PBMCs. As age increased, observed TCR beta diversity per million T cells dropped in a roughly linear way, and a significant reduction was already evident by age around 41. The percentage of naive T cells measured by flow cytometry correlated strongly with observed TCR beta diversity. Compared with the aged group, the long-lived group had more naive CD4+ T cells, fewer expanded clones and increased TCR diversity, suggesting age selection. Because the CMV infection status of the donors was unknown, age-related changes in expanded clonotypes may potentially have been confounded. Estimates of total diversity from one million sequenced T cells were regarded as lower bounds and underestimates.

Systemically healthy Caucasian individuals from Russia, 35 to 50 in total and aged about 6 to 95 years, were included as donors. Ten milliliters of peripheral blood were drawn from each donor into EDTA-treated Vacutainer tubes. PBMCs were isolated by Ficoll-Paque density-gradient centrifugation, with at least 7 million obtained per sample. Total RNA was extracted from PBMCs with Trizol reagent, with at least 5 micrograms obtained per sample. For every donor, flow cytometry on a PBMC aliquot measured the percentage of naive CD45RAhigh/CD27high T cells. Rearrangement joined TRBV7-8 to TRBJ1-1, with a weak D call of TRBD1 (5 bases match). Sequencing used blood. This receptor was obtained from a woman aged 18-29 years in good health. The DNA reads as follows: TGTGCCAGCAGCTTACCGGGGTTCGGGGCCAGCGAAGCTTTCTTT. Its coded protein is CASSLPGFGASEAFF.